This entry describes one TCR beta chain. The antigen it binds to is not known. Base qualities are not recorded, but no much larger clone differs from it by a single base. The sample is drawn from a study of T cell responses to AZD1222 COVID-19 vaccine (dated by TCRdb to about 2021). Notes on the research overall: TCR sequencing covered 230 or so trial participants: 207 given two doses of AZD1222 and some 25 given two doses of MenACWY control vaccine. Trial participants were enrolled by age into subgroups of 18-55, 56-69 and 70-plus years, and about 150, 27 and 61 TCR-sequenced participants, respectively, were included in these subgroups.

Overall study outcomes, separate from this receptor: In the small 56-69-year group, the increase in depth fell short of significance, most likely because of low power. Vaccine-associated CD4 TCRs spanned the whole spike protein, with dominant responses in regions 160-218 and 743-854. A significant rise in spike-specific TCR breadth and depth was observed after two AZD1222 doses relative to day 0 and relative to MenACWY recipients. Only 5 to 7 AZD1222 recipients were SARS-CoV-2 seropositive at baseline, limiting conclusions about previously exposed vaccinees. Because no day 14 peak-response samples were available, repertoires were characterized only after the peak T cell response. Nearly half of unique spike-specific TCRs reportedly recognized epitopes outside regions mutated in the B.1.351 and B.1.1.7 variants. Participants were mostly white British, with more females than males. The authors suggested clonal diversity may have been underestimated.

The time point tag for this specimen amounts to: about 28 days (+/-7) after the second vaccine dose. AZD1222 recipients with second doses at about 4 weeks or about 12 weeks were pooled, because spike-specific TCR depth and breadth did not differ between schedules. Samples from vaccinated people were obtained from the UK trials COV001 and COV002, which included a single-blind randomized controlled phase 2/3 trial of AZD1222 (ChAdOx1 nCoV-19) in healthy adults. For TCRbeta chain sequencing, PBMC samples were collected from trial participants at day 0 and at day 28 after the second dose. The CDR3 regions of human TCRbeta chains were analyzed by immunosequencing. On the study's bioinformatics: TCRs in the repertoires were matched against a reference library of SARS-CoV-2-specific TCRs that had been generated with the MIRA antigen-specificity platform. Breadth meant the fraction of unique TCRs that were SARS-CoV-2-associated, whereas depth meant the fraction of total T cells that were SARS-CoV-2-associated. Each spike-specific TCR was assigned to its reactive spike region and to a CD4 or CD8 class using the MIRA data. Log10-transformed breadth and depth values were compared by one-way ANOVA with Sidak's multiple comparisons tests. Held by TCRdb, this immuneACCESS table contains in-frame sequences only and omits some clones. Under half of the omission traces to an unresolved V gene where checked; the cause of the rest is unknown. Clonal size and the V and J genes are those of that table, whereas D and trimming came from the DNA. The sample table contains 110,000 or so clones; only one count was recorded for about 87% of them. Roughly 4.5% of the sample is taken by the ten largest.

From the cysteine up to the phenylalanine, the CDR3 has a length of 15 residues. Only the CDR3 DNA stays, 45 bases, in frame from base 1. At the junction V is shortened by 1 base and J by 5 bases, with 11 bases in between. CDR1 and CDR2 were assigned from the germline V gene (reference sequence) as LGHDT and YNNKEL. The sequence derives from an adult who received the AZD1222 COVID-19 vaccine. Sequenced material: peripheral blood, taken 28 days after the second AZD1222 dose. The sequence is built from TRBV3-1 (or the pseudogene TRBV3-2) and TRBJ2-2, with an unclear D gene assignment. The DNA reads as follows: TGTGCCAGCAGCCAAGTAACGGTCGGGACCGGGGAGCTGTTTTTT. Translated, it gives CASSQVTVGTGELFF.